This TCR beta chain is drawn from a study of blood T cell repertoires in COVID-19. Profiled with immunoSEQ multiplex PCR; TCRdb holds only in-frame clones, not every one. The table has around 220,000 clones, approximately 79% seen once. V gave up 3 bases and J gave up 0 bases; unmatched junction bases: 3. Germline V gives CDR1 SGDLS, CDR2 YYNGEE. The CDR3 runs to 16 residues. This TCR came from a woman aged 40 to 49 with active or convalescent COVID-19. The sample comprised peripheral blood. This chain uses TRBV9 with TRBJ2-3, with 11 bases fitting TRBD2. CDR3 sequence reads: CASSAGLAGSTDTQYF. CDR3 DNA sequence: TGTGCCAGCAGCGCCGGACTAGCGGGTAGCACAGATACGCAGTATTTT.